This T cell receptor (beta chain) appears in the sequencing data of a study of early T cells in non-severe SARS-CoV-2 infection. Study details: Investigators sequenced bulk RNA drawn from unsorted whole blood, and chains remained unpaired.

Study observations and caveats: The study's VDJdb matching favored anti-spike CD8 responses and missed private and CD4 specificities.

Looked up from germline, CDR1 is LGHDT and CDR2 is YNNKEL (reference sequence). V dropped 6 bases and J dropped 5 bases, with 8 bases sitting between them. This CDR3 spans 11 amino acids. Comments on this clonotype: The antigen is undetermined.

Each cDNA molecule carried a unique molecular identifier. TCRdb re-called the 5' RACE reads through MiXCR, storing one row per CDR3 protein. The sample lists 60,000 to 90,000 distinct CDR3 sequences, 8.5% to 10% seen once, with about 4.8% in the top ten. The clonotype originates from an adult who was a healthcare worker with PCR-confirmed SARS-CoV-2 infection or an uninfected control (not recorded which). Specimen: whole blood. The rearrangement joins TRBV3-1 to TRBJ2-7; no definite D call. The CDR3 loop reads CASSQEDEQYF. DNA of the CDR3: TGTGCCAGCAGTCAGGAAGACGAGCAGTACTTC.